This entry lists 18 T cell receptor beta chains sequenced from one sample in a study of CD8 T cells in ankylosing spondylitis. A single record per CDR3 protein comes from TCRdb applying MiXCR to the 5' RACE reads. The sample gives 270,000 or so distinct CDR3 sequences, 15% to 20% of which show up once; about a third is in the top ten. Sequenced: blood, either unsorted or a sorted T cell fraction (not recorded which). These receptors all come from a male donor with ankylosing spondylitis or in good health (not recorded which).

The table lists this clonotype with many counts. The rearrangement uses TRBV20-1 and TRBJ2-3, with 10 bases aligning to TRBD2. J gave up 4 bases and V 3 bases, and 13 bases lay outside the gene matches. Germline lookup yields CDR1 DFQATT and CDR2 SNEGSKA (reference sequence). The length of the CDR3 is 17 residues. DNA of the CDR3: TGCAGTGCTAGGCCCTGGGCTAGCGGGAGAGGGGCAGATACGCAGTATTTT. Residues: CSARPWASGRGADTQYF.

V and J are TRBV13 and TRBJ1-2, with TRBD1 matching over 7 bases. CDR1 and CDR2 from the germline V gene are PRHDT and FYEKMQ (reference sequence). This CDR3 is built from 17 residues. Unmatched junction bases numbered 13, after V lost 3 bases and J lost 3 bases. The CDR3 is CASSFFLGGDTHYGYTF. The CDR3, as DNA: TGTGCCAGCAGCTTCTTTCTAGGGGGCGATACCCACTATGGCTACACCTTC.

The genes are TRBV27 and TRBJ2-1, with D possibly being TRBD1 (6 bases). CDR3 size: 14 residues. Germline V gene lookup returns CDR1 MNHEY and CDR2 SMNVEV (reference sequence). V gave up 3 bases and J gave up 5 bases, with 11 bases separating them. The CDR3 is CASSLGAGDNEQFF. Written as DNA, the CDR3 is TGTGCCAGCAGTTTGGGGGCAGGAGACAATGAGCAGTTCTTC.

The V call is TRBV12-3 or TRBV12-4, the J call TRBJ2-3, with 7 positions matching TRBD2. Trimming took 3 bases from V and 2 from J; bases not matched to a gene: 5. There are 15 residues in the CDR3. In DNA, the CDR3 is TGTGCCAGCAGTTTCCTAGCGGCACACACAGATACGCAGTATTTT. Protein product: CASSFLAAHTDTQYF.

In its sample, this clonotype was seen a few times. The genes are TRBV5-1 and TRBJ2-7; 9 positions match TRBD2. Germline lookup yields CDR1 SGHRS and CDR2 YFSETQ. This CDR3 is 15 amino acids long. Trimming at V came to 0 bases and at J to 4 bases, leaving 5 bases not matched to a gene. CDR3 coding DNA: TGCGCCAGCAGCTTGGGTGTAGCGGGAGCTTACGAGCAGTACTTC. Its translation: CASSLGVAGAYEQYF.

The table lists this clonotype with many counts. The genes are TRBV5-1 and TRBJ2-1; D not resolved. V was clipped by 1 base and J by 3 bases, with 8 bases between them. Germline loops: CDR1 SGHRS, CDR2 YFSETQ. The CDR3 sequence is 14 residues long. The CDR3 coding sequence is TGCGCCAGCAGCTTGCGGCAGAACTACAATGAGCAGTTCTTC. Residues: CASSLRQNYNEQFF.

The table lists this clonotype with many counts. The chain links TRBV29-1 to TRBJ2-5, with 7 bases fitting TRBD2. CDR1 is SQVTM and CDR2 is ANQGSEA in the germline V gene. The CDR3 is made up of 15 amino acids. Losses at the gene ends were 3 bases for V and 5 bases for J; bases not matched to a gene: 12. This CDR3 reads CSVDVASGRWETQYF. The CDR3 DNA follows: TGCAGCGTTGACGTCGCTAGCGGAAGGTGGGAGACCCAGTACTTC.

This clonotype was seen many times. The CDR3 DNA sequence: TGCAGCGTTACGGGACTACCATACAATGAGCAGTTCTTC. This codes for CSVTGLPYNEQFF. The chain combines TRBV29-1 with TRBJ2-1, with 7 positions matching TRBD2. Trimming cost V 5 bases and J 4 bases; bases outside gene matches: 5. Germline loops: CDR1 SQVTM, CDR2 ANQGSEA. The CDR3 sequence is 13 residues long.

This chain uses TRBV6-2 or TRBV6-3 with TRBJ2-3, with D possibly being TRBD1 (6 bases). This CDR3 is 14 amino acids long. Between the trimmed V and J ends, which lost 10 bases and 2 bases, there was a span of 16 bases. The germline CDR1 and CDR2 sequences are MNHEY and SVGEGT. This CDR3 reads CATIYGTNTDTQYF. In DNA form, the CDR3 reads TGTGCCACCATATACGGGACAAACACAGATACGCAGTATTTT.

The chain links TRBV29-1 to TRBJ2-1; weak D call: TRBD1 (6 bases). Trimming removed 0 bases at V and 0 bases at J, with 12 bases between. The CDR3 sequence is 16 residues long. Germline loops: CDR1 SQVTM, CDR2 ANQGSEA. The chain's CDR3 is CSVEDPTGSSYNEQFF. The CDR3 DNA reads as TGCAGCGTTGAAGATCCCACAGGGAGCTCCTACAATGAGCAGTTCTTC.

The chain is built from TRBV18 and TRBJ2-2; unclear D gene. From germline, CDR1 is KGHSH and CDR2 LQKENI. The CDR3 has 14 residues. Trimming removed 5 bases from V and 5 bases from J, with 12 bases in between. The CDR3: CASSRIDETGELFF. CDR3 nucleotides: TGTGCCAGCTCAAGAATAGACGAGACCGGGGAGCTGTTTTTT.

The rearrangement uses TRBV4-2 and TRBJ2-7; TRBD2 agrees at 11 bases. Germline lookup yields CDR1 LGHNA and CDR2 YNFKEQ. J was trimmed by 6 bases and V by 3 bases; bases with no gene match: 7. The CDR3 runs 15 residues. CDR3 loop: CASSQGTSGSFEQYF. The CDR3 bases are TGTGCCAGCAGCCAGGGAACTAGCGGGAGCTTCGAGCAGTACTTC.

The chain links TRBV7-6 to TRBJ2-3; D remains unclear. Germline V gene sequence: CDR1 SGHVS, CDR2 FNYEAQ. V dropped 4 bases and J dropped 6 bases, with 14 bases sitting between them. This CDR3 spans 14 amino acids. The CDR3 loop is CASSSDIHGDTQYF. The DNA for the CDR3 is TGTGCCAGCAGCTCCGACATTCACGGGGATACGCAGTATTTT.

Ten or more counts support this clonotype. The chain links TRBV5-1 to TRBJ2-3; D possibly corresponds to TRBD1 (5 bases). Trimming left V 7 bases short and J 2 bases short, with 11 bases between. The CDR3 sequence is 13 residues long. Germline V gene sequence: CDR1 SGHRS, CDR2 YFSETQ. CDR3 loop: CASGDSLTDTQYF. The CDR3 nucleotides are TGCGCCAGCGGAGACAGCCTCACAGATACGCAGTATTTT.

This clonotype was seen at least ten times. The rearrangement links TRBV7-9 to TRBJ2-5; no firm D call. The CDR3 spans 14 residues. V lost 1 base to trimming and J lost 2 bases, with 8 bases between them. CDR1 and CDR2 (germline): SEHNR, FQNEAQ (reference sequence). CDR3 in DNA: TGTGCCAGCAGCTTAGATACGGATCAAGAGACCCAGTACTTC. Protein sequence: CASSLDTDQETQYF.

The V gene is TRBV4-2, the J gene TRBJ2-3; D might be TRBD1 (6 bases). The CDR3 runs 15 residues. In germline, CDR1 is LGHNA, CDR2 YNFKEQ. V was shortened by 2 bases and J by 1 base, with 10 bases between the two germline ends. Written as DNA, the CDR3 is TGTGCCAGCAGCCAATGGGCAGGGGGCACAGATACGCAGTATTTT. This sequence encodes CASSQWAGGTDTQYF.

The rearrangement links TRBV12-3 or TRBV12-4 to TRBJ1-1, with D uncertain. The CDR3 is 12 amino acids. Trimming pared 1 base from V and 5 bases from J, leaving 5 bases between. Here the CDR3 reads CASSLGWTEAFF. The CDR3 nucleotides read TGTGCCAGCAGTTTAGGATGGACTGAAGCTTTCTTT.

This clonotype was counted ten times or more. The V and J genes are TRBV27 and TRBJ2-1; 12 bases match TRBD2. The germline V gene has CDR1 MNHEY and CDR2 SMNVEV (reference sequence). The CDR3 is 16 residues long. Trimming at V came to 1 base and at J to 8 bases, leaving 6 bases not matched to a gene. This CDR3 reads CASSLWLAGGPDEQFF. The CDR3 DNA sequence: TGTGCCAGCAGTTTATGGCTAGCGGGAGGGCCCGATGAGCAGTTCTTC.